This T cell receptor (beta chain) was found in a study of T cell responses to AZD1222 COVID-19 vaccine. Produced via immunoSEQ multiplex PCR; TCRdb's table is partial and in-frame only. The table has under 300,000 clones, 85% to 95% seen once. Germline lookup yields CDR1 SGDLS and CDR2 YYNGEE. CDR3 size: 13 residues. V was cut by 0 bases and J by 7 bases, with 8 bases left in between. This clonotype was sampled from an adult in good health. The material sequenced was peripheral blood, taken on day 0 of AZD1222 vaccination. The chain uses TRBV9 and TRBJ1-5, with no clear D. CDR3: CASSVEGGQPQHF. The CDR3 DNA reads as TGTGCCAGCAGCGTAGAGGGTGGGCAGCCCCAGCATTTT.